The 6 T cell receptor beta chains in this list originate from one sample, sequenced in a study of OX40 agonist ivuxolimab in advanced cancers. The method was immunoSEQ multiplex PCR; TCRdb's version includes in-frame clones alone and lacks a portion of them. This sample has around 77,000 clones; roughly 90% occur once, and the top ten carry over 2.5%. Sequences were derived from CD4+ or CD8+ T cells sorted from blood, sampled in a trial of the OX40 agonist ivuxolimab. The receptors were gathered from an adult with an advanced solid tumor such as melanoma, head and neck, liver or kidney cancer.

The genes are TRBV18 and TRBJ1-6; tentatively, D is TRBD1 (6 bases). The CDR3 is made up of 18 amino acids. V was trimmed by 4 bases and J by 10 bases, leaving 26 bases between them. In germline, CDR1 is KGHSH, CDR2 LQKENI. In DNA form, the CDR3 reads TGTGCCAGCTCACTTTCCCTGACAGGAGAGGGTTTGCAATCACCCCTCCACTTT. Its translation is CASSLSLTGEGLQSPLHF.

This rearrangement joins TRBV19 to TRBJ1-3, with no clear D. This CDR3 is built from 14 residues. The V end lost 1 base, the J end lost 2 bases, and 6 bases lay between the germline ends. Germline CDR1 is LNHDA and CDR2 is SQIVND (reference sequence). The CDR3 DNA follows: TGTGCCAGTAGTATAGCGGATCCTGGAAACACCATATATTTT. The encoded protein is CASSIADPGNTIYF.

The CDR3 protein is CASSMIGGGVDEQFF. For the CDR3, the DNA is TGTGCCAGCAGTATGATCGGGGGCGGCGTCGATGAGCAGTTCTTC. The V and J genes are TRBV6-6 and TRBJ2-1; D may be TRBD1 or TRBD2 (6 bases each). This CDR3 spans 15 amino acids. Trimming left V 5 bases short and J 8 bases short, with 19 bases between. Per germline, CDR1 MNHNY and CDR2 SVGAGI (reference sequence).

This chain links TRBV9 with TRBJ2-5; D may be TRBD2 (7 bases). CDR3 length equals 17 residues. V lost 0 bases and J lost 2, with 17 bases in between. In germline, CDR1 is SGDLS, CDR2 YYNGEE. CDR3: CASSVGGRGPYQETQYF. CDR3 in DNA: TGTGCCAGCAGCGTAGGAGGGCGGGGGCCCTATCAAGAGACCCAGTACTTC.

V and J are TRBV4-1 and TRBJ2-3; D remains ambiguous. The CDR3 is 13 amino acids. CDR1 and CDR2 (germline): MGHRA, YSYEKL. The V and J ends lost 6 bases and 4 bases respectively, with 11 bases between them. Here the CDR3 reads CASRSYKADTQYF. DNA for the CDR3: TGCGCCAGCAGGTCCTATAAGGCAGATACGCAGTATTTT.

The chain joins TRBV6-5 to TRBJ1-1; D gene unclear. The CDR3 runs to 12 residues. Per the germline V gene, CDR1 is MNHEY and CDR2 is SVGAGI. Trimming removed 6 bases at V and 5 bases at J, with 10 bases between. CDR3 nucleotide sequence: TGTGCCAGCAGGAGAGGTGAAACTGAAGCTTTCTTT. The encoded protein is CASRRGETEAFF.